The 10 T cell receptor beta chains presented below share a single source sample, sequenced in a study of response to subunit inactivated influenza vaccine (dated by TCRdb to 2016 to 2019). Library preparation employed RT-PCR. Instrument on record: Illumina HiSeq 2500. TCRdb ran its own pipeline on the public reads, namely fastp trimming at Q25 and MiXCR clone calling, and kept in-frame beta chains. A single entry per CDR3 protein holds the most common genes and DNA from its merged rows. The sample table contains 300,000 to 350,000 distinct CDR3 sequences; only one count was recorded for around a fifth of them. The ten largest clones capture about 10% of the sample. The sequencing here drew on PBMCs from blood, taken 21 months after vaccination. These receptor sequences come from a man aged 45 to 70 who received an inactivated influenza vaccine. Donor details come from another sample of the same person, matched by shared clones.

The chain employs TRBV28 and TRBJ1-5; 7 nucleotides agree with TRBD1. This CDR3 region has 14 residues. With V trimmed by 8 bases and J by 1 base, 5 bases remained unmatched. Germline values: CDR1 MDHEN, CDR2 SYDVKM. The CDR3 nucleotides read TGTGCCAGCTGGGGGACAGAGAGCAATCAGCCCCAGCATTTT. Amino acids: CASWGTESNQPQHF. The complete variable domain, with remaining parts taken from reference TRBV28 and TRBJ1-5, reads DVKVTQSSRYLVKRTGEKVFLECVQDMDHENMFWYRQDPGLGLRLIYFSYDVKMKEKGDIPEGYSVSREKKERFSLILESASTNQTSMYLCASWGTESNQPQHFGDGTRLSIL.

This chain links TRBV3-1 with TRBJ1-5; the D is unclear. This CDR3 has 14 residues. CDR1 is LGHDT and CDR2 is YNNKEL in the germline V gene (reference sequence). Trimming left V 4 bases short and J 0 bases short, with 7 bases between. CDR3 DNA sequence: TGTGCCAGCAGCCGCGGGATTAGCAATCAGCCCCAGCATTTT. This encodes CASSRGISNQPQHF.

In its sample, this clonotype was seen a few times. V gene TRBV5-1 combines with J gene TRBJ2-1; D remains ambiguous. This CDR3 spans 15 amino acids. The germline V and J ends were trimmed by 5 bases and 3 bases, with 15 bases remaining between them. The germline V gene has CDR1 SGHRS and CDR2 YFSETQ. The CDR3 DNA sequence: TGCGCCAGCAGTCTTTTGGCCCCCAACTACAATGAGCAGTTCTTC. This encodes CASSLLAPNYNEQFF.

The V gene is TRBV20-1, the J gene TRBJ1-1; TRBD1 is a possible D gene (6 bases). V lost 0 bases, J lost 0 bases, and 8 bases lay in between. The CDR3 has 14 residues. CDR1 is DFQATT, CDR2 SNEGSKA, per germline (reference sequence). CDR3: CSAREGHLNTEAFF. In DNA, the CDR3 is TGCAGTGCTAGAGAGGGACATTTGAACACTGAAGCTTTCTTT.

This clonotype was found a few times. The gene calls are TRBV10-3 and TRBJ1-1; D may be TRBD1 (5 bases). V lost 6 bases and J 7 bases, leaving 12 bases between the germline ends. Germline V CDR1 and CDR2: ENHRY, SYGVKD. CDR3 length: 12 amino acids. The CDR3 is CAISPGADEAFF. The CDR3 region has the DNA TGTGCCATCAGCCCCGGGGCAGATGAAGCTTTCTTT.

This clonotype was observed a few times. The rearrangement uses TRBV4-1 and TRBJ2-7; no firm D call. From germline, CDR1 is MGHRA and CDR2 YSYEKL. CDR3 length: 16 residues. V shed 6 bases and J shed 2 bases, with 20 bases lying between them. The CDR3 DNA is TGCGCCAGCAGGCTCCGCCCGGGTTTGACTCCCTACGAGCAGTACTTC. Translation: CASRLRPGLTPYEQYF.

This chain links TRBV5-1 with TRBJ1-4; TRBD1 matches 11 bases. With 0 bases clipped from V and 3 bases from J, the junction kept 4 bases outside the gene matches. The CDR3 totals 17 residues. The germline gives CDR1 SGHRS, CDR2 YFSETQ. DNA for the CDR3: TGCGCCAGCAGCTTGGGGACAGGGGGCTTTGCTAATGAAAAACTGTTTTTT. Protein: CASSLGTGGFANEKLFF.

The rearrangement uses TRBV20-1 and TRBJ1-5; 8 positions agree with TRBD1. The germline V gene encodes CDR1 DFQATT and CDR2 SNEGSKA (reference sequence). This CDR3 has 14 residues. The CDR3 loop reads CSQTGASSNQPQHF. CDR3 nucleotides: TGCAGCCAGACAGGGGCGAGCAGCAATCAGCCCCAGCATTTT.

A word on this clonotype: An end of the junction does not agree with germline; a read error may underlie this. The gene calls are TRBV5-1 and TRBJ1-2; a possible D gene is TRBD1 (5 bases). The CDR3 consists of 15 residues. The germline CDR1 and CDR2 sequences are SGHRS and YFSETQ. The CDR3 sequence: CASSREWGSNYGHTF. CDR3 DNA: TGCGCCAGCAGCCGGGAGTGGGGGTCTAACTATGGCCACACCTTC.

This clonotype was observed a few times. This chain links TRBV11-2 with TRBJ1-2; D not certain. The CDR3 is made up of 13 amino acids. With 0 bases removed from V and 7 bases from J, the gap between germline ends came to 9 bases. Germline CDR1 reads SGHAT; CDR2 reads FQNNGV. The CDR3 sequence is CASSLDSNLGYTF. CDR3 nucleotides: TGTGCCAGCAGCTTAGATTCTAATCTTGGCTACACCTTC.